Shown below are 27 T cell receptor beta chains from a single sample sequenced in a study of naive and memory T cell subsets. Four PCR rounds used nested alpha and beta constant region primers plus the SP2 primer. TCRdb ran MiXCR on the 5' RACE reads and lists one entry per CDR3 protein. The sample lists about 60,000 distinct CDR3 sequences, approximately 8% occurring once. A UMI-containing oligonucleotide was joined by 3' ligation to the TCR cDNA template. The receptors were sampled from a female donor in good health.

This clonotype showed up just a few times. The CDR3 loop is CSAPQGSQETQYF. The DNA of the CDR3 is TGCAGTGCGCCACAGGGAAGCCAAGAGACCCAGTACTTC. V and J are TRBV20-1 and TRBJ2-5; D may be TRBD1 (6 bases). Trimming pared 6 bases from V and 1 base from J, leaving 12 bases between. CDR1 and CDR2 (germline): DFQATT, SNEGSKA (reference sequence). CDR3 length equals 13 residues.

This chain connects TRBV7-9 to TRBJ1-4, with D hard to call. Trimming took off 3 bases at V and 5 bases at J, with 10 bases between the two ends. The CDR3 is made up of 14 amino acids. The V gene's germline CDR1 is SEHNR and CDR2 FQNEAQ (reference sequence). The CDR3 protein is CASSFLRENEKLFF. CDR3 nucleotide sequence: TGTGCCAGCAGCTTCTTGCGGGAAAATGAAAAACTGTTTTTT.

This clonotype was observed at least ten times. The chain couples TRBV5-1 to TRBJ1-6; 10 bases are shared with TRBD1. CDR3 size: 15 residues. Germline V lookup: CDR1 SGHRS, CDR2 YFSETQ. V trimming: 3 bases; J trimming: 8 bases; junction bases outside the gene matches: 5. Here the CDR3 reads CASSSRTGGDSPLHF. As DNA, the CDR3 is TGCGCCAGCAGCTCGAGGACAGGGGGGGATTCACCCCTCCACTTT. Using reference TRBV5-1 and TRBJ1-6 for the parts outside the CDR3, the full variable domain is KAGVTQTPRYLIKTRGQQVTLSCSPISGHRSVSWYQQTPGQGLQFLFEYFSETQRNKGNFPGRFSGRQFSNSRSEMNVSTLELGDSALYLCASSSRTGGDSPLHFGNGTRLTVT.

The gene calls are TRBV14 and TRBJ2-5; TRBD1 aligns across 7 bases. The CDR3 sequence is 15 residues long. The V gene end was trimmed by 4 bases and the J gene end by 0 bases; junction bases not matched to a gene: 5. CDR1 is SGHDN, CDR2 FVKESK, per germline. The CDR3 protein is CASSPYRGHQETQYF. The CDR3 DNA reads TGTGCCAGCAGCCCCTACAGGGGCCACCAAGAGACCCAGTACTTC.

This clonotype was observed many times. The J gene is TRBJ2-2, the V gene TRBV29-1, with 11 positions matching TRBD1. After removal of 6 bases from V and 6 bases from J, the junction contained 6 bases not matched to a gene. Germline lookup yields CDR1 SQVTM and CDR2 ANQGSEA. The CDR3 is made up of 14 amino acids. The CDR3 DNA follows: TGCAGCGTGGGGACAGGGGGAAAGGCCGGGGAGCTGTTTTTT. This translates into CSVGTGGKAGELFF.

The rearrangement links TRBV12-3 or TRBV12-4 to TRBJ2-3; 7 positions match TRBD2. V lost 6 bases and J lost 0; bases outside the gene matches: 6. There are 15 residues in the CDR3. CDR3 sequence (DNA): TGTGCCAGCAGCATAGCGGGTCTTAGCACAGATACGCAGTATTTT. Its protein is CASSIAGLSTDTQYF.

This clonotype appeared a few times. The J gene is TRBJ2-3, the V gene TRBV2; 12 bases map to TRBD2. CDR1 SNHLY and CDR2 FYNNEI come from the germline V gene. CDR3 length: 16 residues. Losses at the gene ends were 5 bases for V and 2 bases for J; bases not matched to a gene: 5. The CDR3 DNA is TGTGCCAGCAGTCCGGGACTAGCGGGCCTCACAGATACGCAGTATTTT. This encodes CASSPGLAGLTDTQYF.

CDR3 nucleotides: TGTGCCAGCAGCTTAGGGACGGGAAATAATTCACCCCTCCACTTT. Protein sequence: CASSLGTGNNSPLHF. The J gene is TRBJ1-6, the V gene TRBV11-3; D unresolved. The CDR3 spans 15 residues. Germline CDR1 reads SGHNT; CDR2 reads YENEEA. Trimming removed 1 base at V and 5 bases at J, with 9 bases between.

This clonotype occurred many times. The chain has TRBV27 and TRBJ1-5; D is undetermined. V was pared by 6 bases and J by 4 bases, with 10 bases between. CDR3 length: 13 amino acids. In germline, CDR1 is MNHEY, CDR2 SMNVEV (reference sequence). The CDR3 region has the DNA TGTGCCAGCAGATTCGCTGGGAATCAGCCCCAGCATTTT. Encoded protein: CASRFAGNQPQHF.

This clonotype has at least ten counts. V is TRBV7-9 and J is TRBJ1-1, with D possibly being TRBD1 (6 bases). V lost 11 bases and J lost 3, with 13 bases in between. Germline CDR1 SEHNR, CDR2 FQNEAQ (reference sequence). The CDR3 totals 12 residues. The CDR3 sequence: CAWGARDTEAFF. CDR3 nucleotide sequence: TGTGCCTGGGGGGCGCGGGACACTGAAGCTTTCTTT.

This clonotype was seen a few times. V gene TRBV3-1 combines with J gene TRBJ2-5, with 12 positions matching TRBD2. V dropped 1 base and J dropped 5; count of bases not matched to a gene: 5. The CDR3 contains 16 residues. Germline loops: CDR1 LGHDT, CDR2 YNNKEL (reference sequence). Here the CDR3 reads CASSQGLAGEGETQYF. The CDR3, as DNA: TGTGCCAGCAGCCAAGGACTAGCGGGAGAAGGTGAGACCCAGTACTTC.

The chain carries TRBV20-1 and TRBJ1-1, with 9 bases lining up with TRBD1. V lost 2 bases, J lost 1 base, and 2 bases stayed unmatched. Germline loops: CDR1 DFQATT, CDR2 SNEGSKA (reference sequence). The CDR3 is 14 residues long. CDR3 sequence reads: CSARPGQGNTEAFF. Written as DNA, the CDR3 is TGCAGTGCTAGACCGGGACAGGGGAACACTGAAGCTTTCTTT.

The CDR3 coding sequence is TGTGCCAGCAGCTTCAGACAGGGTTACGAGCAGTACTTC. Its protein is CASSFRQGYEQYF. The chain couples TRBV13 to TRBJ2-7; TRBD1 matches at 7 bases. There are 13 residues in the CDR3. Germline V gene lookup returns CDR1 PRHDT and CDR2 FYEKMQ (reference sequence). The junction had 3 bases not matched to a gene; V was cut back by 3 bases and J by 4 bases.

This clonotype showed up many times. The gene calls are TRBV4-1 and TRBJ1-5; the match to TRBD1 covers 7 bases. CDR3 length equals 15 residues. V trimming: 3 bases; J trimming: 6 bases; junction bases outside the gene matches: 8. Per germline, CDR1 MGHRA and CDR2 YSYEKL. The CDR3 nucleotides read TGCGCCAGCAGCCACAACACCCAGGGGGGTCAGCCCCAGCATTTT. As protein: CASSHNTQGGQPQHF.

J is TRBJ2-3 and V is TRBV7-3; 14 nucleotides line up with TRBD2. The germline V gene has CDR1 SGHTA and CDR2 FQGTGA. There are 17 residues in the CDR3. Unmatched junction bases numbered 8, after V lost 4 bases and J lost 5 bases. The CDR3 nucleotides read TGTGCCAGCAGCTCGCCGGGACTAGCGGGAGTTATAGATACGCAGTATTTT. This codes for CASSSPGLAGVIDTQYF.

This clonotype appeared a few times. The V and J genes are TRBV29-1 and TRBJ2-1; TRBD2 agrees at 16 bases. CDR1 is SQVTM and CDR2 is ANQGSEA in the germline V gene. With 6 bases clipped from V and 10 bases from J, the junction kept 9 bases outside the gene matches. The CDR3 is 15 residues long. The DNA for the CDR3 is TGCAGCGTCAACTCCGGGACTAGCGGGGGGGGGGAGCAGTTCTTC. Amino acids: CSVNSGTSGGGEQFF.

This clonotype has just a few counts. V usage is TRBV28 and J usage is TRBJ1-5, with 8 bases identical to TRBD1. The CDR3 totals 15 residues. CDR1 is MDHEN and CDR2 is SYDVKM in the germline V gene. V dropped 6 bases and J dropped 4; count of bases not matched to a gene: 8. CDR3 in DNA: TGTGCCAGCAGGTCGTCAAGACAGGGGAATCAGCCCCAGCATTTT. The encoded protein is CASRSSRQGNQPQHF.

This clonotype has a count of ten or more. The V call is TRBV29-1, the J call TRBJ1-1; D may be TRBD1 (5 bases). Looked up from germline, CDR1 is SQVTM and CDR2 is ANQGSEA. V gave up 2 bases and J gave up 8 bases, with 15 bases separating them. This CDR3 spans 13 amino acids. CDR3 in amino acids: CSVESVWGEEAFF. DNA of the CDR3: TGCAGCGTTGAATCAGTCTGGGGGGAGGAAGCTTTCTTT.

The V call is TRBV5-1, the J call TRBJ2-4; D possibly matches TRBD1 or TRBD2 (5 bases each). The CDR3 loop spans 15 amino acids. Germline V CDR1 and CDR2: SGHRS, YFSETQ. The V end was cut by 8 bases, the J end by 0 bases, with 15 bases between. The CDR3 sequence: CASSDLGTAKNIQYF. The CDR3 DNA follows: TGCGCCAGTTCAGATTTAGGGACAGCCAAAAACATTCAGTACTTC.

This clonotype was found a few times. This chain links TRBV29-1 with TRBJ2-5, with D perhaps TRBD1 or TRBD2 (6 bases each). V lost 6 bases and J lost 0, with 11 bases in between. There are 13 residues in the CDR3. CDR1 SQVTM and CDR2 ANQGSEA come from the germline V gene. The CDR3 here is CSVRGRYQETQYF. In DNA, the CDR3 is TGCAGCGTCCGGGGGCGGTACCAAGAGACCCAGTACTTC.

The rearrangement uses TRBV12-3 or TRBV12-4 and TRBJ1-6; D perhaps matches TRBD1 (5 bases). This CDR3 comprises 14 residues. Trimming left V 5 bases short and J 5 bases short, with 10 bases between. CDR3 bases: TGTGCCAGCAGTCCCGGGACCCATAATTCACCCCTCCACTTT. This sequence encodes CASSPGTHNSPLHF.

This chain connects TRBV7-9 to TRBJ2-3, with 9 bases lining up with TRBD2. CDR1 SEHNR and CDR2 FQNEAQ come from the germline V gene (reference sequence). V shed 4 bases, J shed 2 bases, and the junction held 4 bases outside the gene matches. The CDR3 is 15 amino acids. CDR3 loop: CASSSLAGDTDTQYF. The CDR3 DNA reads as TGTGCCAGCAGCTCTTTAGCGGGAGACACAGATACGCAGTATTTT. The whole variable domain, remainder taken from reference TRBV7-9 and TRBJ2-3, is DTGVSQNPRHKITKRGQNVTFRCDPISEHNRLYWYRQTLGQGPEFLTYFQNEAQLEKSRLLSDRFSAERPKGSFSTLEIQRTEQGDSAMYLCASSSLAGDTDTQYFGPGTRLTVL.

Many counts were recorded for this clonotype. The chain has TRBV21-1 and TRBJ1-2; the D call of TRBD1 is as the table states it, not checked on the DNA. TRBV21-1 is described as a pseudogene. The CDR3 runs 14 residues. This CDR3 is CASSGTEANYGYTF. CDR3 DNA sequence: TGTGCCAGCAGCGGGACAGAGGCTAACTATGGCTACACCTTC.

This clonotype came up a few times. The genes are TRBV6-9 and TRBJ2-7, with D possibly matching TRBD1 (6 bases). Deletions cut 2 bases from V and 2 bases from J, with 7 bases between. The CDR3 covers 13 residues. Looked up from germline, CDR1 is MNHGY and CDR2 is SVAAGI. The CDR3 DNA follows: TGTGCCAGCAGTTATACAGGGCCCTACGAGCAGTACTTC. It specifies CASSYTGPYEQYF.

J is TRBJ2-7 and V is TRBV20-1; 9 bases align to TRBD1. Per germline, CDR1 DFQATT and CDR2 SNEGSKA (reference sequence). The CDR3 extends over 14 amino acids. V shed 4 bases and J 2 bases; nucleotides not matched to a gene: 6. In DNA form, the CDR3 reads TGCAGTGCTATTACCGGGACAGGGACCTACGAGCAGTACTTC. Residues: CSAITGTGTYEQYF.

In this sample, this clonotype turned up a few times. This sequence joins TRBV12-3 or TRBV12-4 and TRBJ1-3; D call uncertain. Deletions cut 11 bases from V and 1 base from J, with 12 bases between. The CDR3 length is 13 residues. CDR3 DNA sequence: TGTGCCTCCACCGGGTTGTCTGGAAACACCATATATTTT. It specifies CASTGLSGNTIYF.

There are a few counts of this clonotype. V usage is TRBV20-1 and J usage is TRBJ1-2; D gene ambiguous. The CDR3 is 13 amino acids. CDR1 is DFQATT and CDR2 is SNEGSKA in the germline V gene (reference sequence). V gave up 3 bases and J gave up 4 bases, with 12 bases separating them. CDR3 sequence (DNA): TGCAGTGCTAGCTCCGGAACCTCCTATGGCTACACCTTC. It is translated as CSASSGTSYGYTF.